This T cell receptor (beta chain) was sequenced for a study of blood T cell repertoires in COVID-19. Study-level information: From T cells, B-cell-depleted T cells, or PBMCs came the material, which was cDNA or gDNA.

Either two negative PCRs, clearance, or symptom resolution qualified Cohort 3 donors as recovered. Trimming stripped 0 bases from V and 4 bases from J, with 9 bases between. This CDR3 has 14 residues. Germline CDR1 is LGHDT and CDR2 is YNNKEL (reference sequence). The assay was immunoSEQ multiplex PCR, and TCRdb's table has in-frame clones only and misses some. The sample shows roughly 300,000 clones, just over 85% of them seen only once. This clonotype was obtained from a man aged 30 to 45 who had recovered from COVID-19. Sequencing was done on a sample of PBMCs or T cells enriched from blood (not recorded which). The chain is built from TRBV3-1 (or the pseudogene TRBV3-2) and TRBJ1-2; D might be TRBD1 (5 bases). The CDR3 protein is CASSQESDSYGYTF. CDR3 DNA: TGTGCCAGCAGCCAAGAGTCCGACAGCTATGGCTACACCTTC.